These T cell receptor beta chains were read from a single sample in a study of shared clonotypes between healthy human individuals. Using immunoSEQ multiplex PCR, the repertoire was profiled, and TCRdb retains in-frame clones only, with some absent. This table has about 2.4 million clones, 90% to 95% appearing once. The material sequenced was naive CD4+ T cells from PBMCs. These receptors were taken from a man younger than 30 in good health. Some clones in this sample may be carry-over from other donors' samples. Each CDR3 is given with its conserved first and last residue. Each record gives: V gene, clone size, D gene, J gene, CDR3 protein, CDR3 DNA. The D gene is left open where the match is weak. Not all rows give a size; the values are once, few, many and, for expanded clones, a class.

TRBV7-2	NA	NA	TRBJ2-5	CASSYDGHYQETQYF	TGTGCCAGCAGTTACGACGGACACTACCAAGAGACCCAGTACTTC
TRBV6-5	NA	NA	TRBJ2-3	CASSYSRPHTDTQYF	TGTGCCAGCAGTTACTCTCGGCCGCACACAGATACGCAGTATTTT
TRBV11-2	once	TRBD1	TRBJ2-7	CASRDRDRGLYEQYF	TGTGCCAGCAGGGACCGGGACAGGGGTCTCTACGAGCAGTACTTC
TRBV9	NA	NA	TRBJ2-5	CASSVESYGTQYF	TGTGCCAGCAGCGTAGAGTCATACGGGACCCAGTACTTC
TRBV7-9	NA	TRBD1	TRBJ2-1	CASSRGQGFYNEQFF	TGTGCCAGCAGCCGGGGACAGGGGTTCTACAATGAGCAGTTCTTC
TRBV5-4	NA	TRBD2	TRBJ2-2	CASSFVSGRAGSGELFF	TGTGCCAGCAGCTTCGTTAGCGGGAGGGCTGGGTCCGGGGAGCTGTTTTTT
TRBV19	NA	TRBD1	TRBJ2-1	CASGTGGYNEQFF	TGTGCCAGCGGGACAGGGGGATACAATGAGCAGTTCTTC
TRBV7-9	NA	TRBD1	TRBJ2-7	CASSLGGQGTVEQYF	TGTGCCAGCAGCTTAGGGGGACAGGGTACGGTCGAGCAGTACTTC
TRBV7-8	NA	NA	TRBJ2-7	CASSPGGRAAYEQYF	TGTGCCAGCAGCCCGGGGGGCCGGGCGGCCTACGAGCAGTACTTC
TRBV7-2	NA	NA	TRBJ1-1	CASSHGLRSTEAFF	TGTGCCAGCAGCCATGGTTTACGGAGCACTGAAGCTTTCTTT
TRBV7-2	once	NA	TRBJ2-7	CASSLRGLLLEGEQYF	TGTGCCAGCAGCTTACGAGGTCTGTTACTGGAAGGGGAGCAGTACTTC
TRBV19	NA	TRBD1	TRBJ2-7	CASSMPGQVYEQYF	TGTGCCAGTAGTATGCCGGGACAGGTCTACGAGCAGTACTTC
TRBV6-1	NA	NA	TRBJ1-2	CASFRVNYGYTF	TGTGCCAGCTTTAGGGTTAACTATGGCTACACCTTC
TRBV19	NA	NA	TRBJ2-6	CASSITGGAGANVLTF	TGTGCCAGTAGTATCACAGGGGGGGCTGGGGCCAACGTCCTGACTTTC
TRBV2	NA	NA	TRBJ1-5	CASSLYDRSSGAQHF	TGTGCCAGCAGTCTTTATGACCGGTCATCAGGAGCCCAGCATTTT
TRBV4-2	NA	TRBD2	TRBJ2-3	CASSQDTSGITDTQYF	TGTGCCAGCAGCCAAGATACTAGCGGGATCACAGATACGCAGTATTTT
TRBV6-4	few	TRBD1	TRBJ2-1	CASSDGDRGYNEQFF	TGTGCCAGCAGTGACGGGGACAGGGGGTACAATGAGCAGTTCTTC
TRBV7-3	NA	TRBD2	TRBJ2-2	CASSSQSLAGGPGTGELFF	TGTGCCAGCAGCTCCCAGAGTCTAGCGGGAGGGCCAGGCACCGGGGAGCTGTTTTTT